The clone carrying this TCR beta chain occurred many times. The antigen is undetermined. This entry comes from a study of spatial heterogeneity in lung cancer. Study information: More than eight raw reads, on average, carried each unique TCR and UMI combination.

Via MiXCR, TCRdb re-called the 5' RACE reads, giving one row per CDR3 protein. The data contain around 12,000 distinct CDR3 sequences, around 5% of them seen just once; the ten biggest clones take up 36%. The CDR3 covers 17 residues. Germline assignment: CDR1 SGHTA and CDR2 FQGNSA. With 4 bases clipped from V and 4 bases from J, the junction kept 6 bases outside the gene matches. General study findings and limits: Mutation counts in tumors were tracked by counts of expanded intratumoral alpha and beta TCRs. Of the expanded TCRs, ubiquitous and regional counts tracked the counts of ubiquitous and regional nonsynonymous mutations, respectively.

Time point indicated: sample taken at primary tumor resection. The 70 or so donors had untreated early-stage non-small cell lung cancer. The rearrangement joins TRBV7-2 to TRBJ2-5; the match to TRBD2 covers 16 bases. Sequenced here: lung tumor tissue, sampled at surgery. This clonotype was obtained from a male donor with early-stage non-small cell lung cancer. In DNA form, the CDR3 reads TGTGCCAGCAGCTCCGGGACTAGCGGGGGGGCCTTAGAGACCCAGTACTTC. It specifies CASSSGTSGGALETQYF.